These 30 T cell receptor beta chains share one sample of origin, sequenced in a study of glioma-infiltrating T cells. The iRepertoire nested amplicon-rescue multiplex PCR amplified TCR alpha and beta CDR3s from RNA. MiXCR, applied by TCRdb to the multiplex PCR reads, yields one record per CDR3 protein. Among approximately 45,000 distinct CDR3 sequences listed, around 22% were seen once. Sequencing was performed on glioma tissue, nonneoplastic brain tissue, or PBMCs (not recorded which). These receptors all stem from a human donor with low-grade glioma or glioblastoma, undergoing nonglioma brain surgery, or in good health (not recorded which).

This clonotype was counted many times. This sequence joins TRBV5-4 and TRBJ2-3; TRBD1 or TRBD2 may be the D gene (5 bases each). V dropped 0 bases and J dropped 1 base, with 9 bases sitting between them. This CDR3 has 15 amino acids. CDR1 and CDR2 from the germline V gene are SGHNT and YYREEE (reference sequence). CDR3 region: CASSLDGGGTDTQYF. The DNA of the CDR3 is TGTGCCAGCAGCTTGGATGGGGGTGGCACAGATACGCAGTATTTT.

On this clonotype: One end of the junction does not line up with germline, which may come from a read error. This sequence joins TRBV19 and TRBJ1-1; D is uncertain. The CDR3 is made up of 14 amino acids. Germline assignment: CDR1 LNHDA and CDR2 SQIVND (reference sequence). The CDR3 sequence: CASSTRTWTTEASF. The DNA for the CDR3 is TGTGCCAGTAGTACTCGAACATGGACGACTGAAGCTTCCTTT.

The chain recombines TRBV19 with TRBJ2-3; D is uncertain. Germline CDR1 LNHDA, CDR2 SQIVND (reference sequence). The germline V and J ends were trimmed by 5 bases and 2 bases, with 14 bases remaining between them. This CDR3 spans 15 amino acids. The CDR3 spells CASSLEWRDTDTQYF. The CDR3 bases are TGTGCCAGTAGTTTGGAGTGGCGAGACACAGATACGCAGTATTTT.

This clonotype was seen at least ten times. This sequence joins TRBV20-1 and TRBJ2-5; D is possibly TRBD1 (5 bases). Trimming shortened V by 6 bases and J by 5 bases, and 16 bases separated the two germline ends. CDR3 length equals 13 residues. Germline CDR1 DFQATT, CDR2 SNEGSKA (reference sequence). The CDR3 is CSAKGVGVETQYF. The DNA of the CDR3 is TGCAGTGCCAAAGGGGTAGGGGTGGAGACCCAGTACTTC.

Comment on this clonotype: A much bigger clone sits one base away, suggesting this may be a read error. The chain recombines TRBV3-1 with TRBJ2-1; 10 bases are shared with TRBD2. V was clipped by 8 bases and J by 2 bases; unmatched bases: 12. The CDR3 is made up of 17 amino acids. Looked up from germline, CDR1 is LGHDT and CDR2 is YNNKEL (reference sequence). The chain's CDR3 is CASRRELAGTPYNEQFF. The CDR3 nucleotides are TGTGCCAGCCGCCGAGAACTAGCGGGGACCCCCTACAATGAGCAGTTCTTC.

This clonotype was picked up many times. This chain joins TRBV28 and TRBJ2-4; D is perhaps TRBD1 (5 bases). The germline CDR1 and CDR2 sequences are MDHEN and SYDVKM. The V end was cut by 2 bases, the J end by 0 bases, with 8 bases between. CDR3 size: 15 residues. CDR3 residues: CASSLTGVAKNIQYF. The CDR3 bases are TGTGCCAGCAGTTTAACAGGAGTAGCCAAAAACATTCAGTACTTC.

On this clonotype itself: A much bigger clone sits one base away, suggesting this may be a read error. V usage is TRBV6-5 and J usage is TRBJ2-1, with TRBD2 matching over 9 bases. CDR1 and CDR2 (germline): MNHEY, SVGAGI. The CDR3 is 14 residues long. With 2 bases clipped from V and 12 bases from J, the junction kept 8 bases outside the gene matches. DNA of the CDR3: TGTGCCAGCAGTTACGAGAGCGGGAGGTCGCTGCAGTTCTTC. Amino acids: CASSYESGRSLQFF.

This clonotype was picked up many times. The genes are TRBV12-3 or TRBV12-4 and TRBJ1-1; perhaps TRBD1 as D (5 bases). V gave up 7 bases and J gave up 6 bases, with 15 bases separating them. The CDR3 totals 13 residues. The CDR3 region has the DNA TGTGCCAGCATCCAGGCGGGGGACGCTGAAGCTTTCTTT. It specifies CASIQAGDAEAFF.

A few counts support this clonotype. This may arise from a read error, as a much more abundant clone is one base away. This rearrangement joins TRBV7-9 to TRBJ2-5; D is undetermined. The CDR3 has 14 residues. Germline V gene sequence: CDR1 SEHNR, CDR2 FQNEAQ (reference sequence). V lost 1 base, J lost 3 bases, and 9 bases lay in between. The CDR3 protein is CASSLVATKETQYF. The CDR3 DNA sequence: TGTGCCAGCAGCTTAGTTGCGACCAAAGAGACCCAGTACTTC. Full variable domain (remainder filled in from reference TRBV7-9 and TRBJ2-5): DTGVSQNPRHKITKRGQNVTFRCDPISEHNRLYWYRQTLGQGPEFLTYFQNEAQLEKSRLLSDRFSAERPKGSFSTLEIQRTEQGDSAMYLCASSLVATKETQYFGPGTRLLVL.

V gene TRBV19 combines with J gene TRBJ1-3; weak D call: TRBD1 (5 bases). Germline V gives CDR1 LNHDA, CDR2 SQIVND (reference sequence). Trimming pared 5 bases from V and 4 bases from J, leaving 21 bases between. The CDR3 extends over 17 amino acids. The CDR3 nucleotides are TGTGCCAGTAGTCTGACCTCCCGGGGCGCCGACGGAAACACCATATATTTT. This sequence encodes CASSLTSRGADGNTIYF. Together with reference TRBV19 and TRBJ1-3, the CDR3 gives the full variable domain: DGGITQSPKYLFRKEGQNVTLSCEQNLNHDAMYWYRQDPGQGLRLIYYSQIVNDFQKGDIAEGYSVSREKKESFPLTVTSAQKNPTAFYLCASSLTSRGADGNTIYFGEGSWLTVV.

This chain joins TRBV3-1 and TRBJ2-5; possible D gene TRBD1, 5 bases. Trimming pared 0 bases from V and 7 bases from J, leaving 6 bases between. CDR3 length: 12 residues. Germline V gene data show CDR1 as LGHDT and CDR2 as YNNKEL (reference sequence). CDR3 protein: CASSQERGTQYF. CDR3 nucleotide sequence: TGTGCCAGCAGCCAAGAAAGGGGGACCCAGTACTTC.

The table lists this clonotype with many counts. The CDR3 loop is CASSQDWRTSYEQYF. CDR3 bases: TGTGCCAGCAGCCAAGACTGGCGTACCTCCTACGAGCAGTACTTC. The chain combines TRBV4-2 with TRBJ2-7; no reliable D call. Germline CDR1 reads LGHNA; CDR2 reads YNFKEQ. This CDR3 has 15 residues. The germline V and J ends were trimmed by 0 bases and 0 bases, with 9 bases remaining between them.

This clonotype has a count of ten or more. The V gene is TRBV28, the J gene TRBJ1-5, with D unclear. The CDR3 has 14 amino acids. Trimming shortened V by 6 bases and J by 5 bases, and 14 bases separated the two germline ends. Germline CDR1 is MDHEN and CDR2 is SYDVKM. The CDR3 loop reads CASSPYKPDQPQHF. The CDR3 DNA reads as TGTGCCAGCAGCCCTTACAAACCCGATCAGCCCCAGCATTTT.

This clonotype was seen ten or more times. The rearrangement joins TRBV15 to TRBJ2-5; D may be TRBD2 (5 bases). CDR3 length: 15 amino acids. V dropped 0 bases and J dropped 1 base, with 9 bases sitting between them. Germline loops: CDR1 LNHNV, CDR2 YYDKDF (reference sequence). CDR3 sequence reads: CATSRDRAAQETQYF. The CDR3 DNA reads as TGTGCCACCAGCAGAGATCGAGCGGCCCAAGAGACCCAGTACTTC.

This clonotype was counted many times. V and J are TRBV28 and TRBJ2-1; TRBD2 matches at 8 bases. V lost 6 bases, J lost 7 bases, and 8 bases stayed unmatched. This CDR3 spans 14 amino acids. Germline assignment: CDR1 MDHEN and CDR2 SYDVKM. CDR3 loop: CASSRSGSGNEQFF. CDR3 sequence (DNA): TGTGCCAGCAGCAGAAGCGGGAGCGGGAATGAGCAGTTCTTC.

This clonotype was counted many times. The rearrangement joins TRBV20-1 to TRBJ2-7; TRBD2 aligns across 10 bases. V lost 5 bases and J lost 5; bases outside the gene matches: 12. Germline V gene sequence: CDR1 DFQATT, CDR2 SNEGSKA (reference sequence). The CDR3 length is 15 residues. The CDR3 spells CSAPTAGGPKDEQYF. For the CDR3, the DNA is TGCAGTGCTCCCACAGCGGGAGGGCCCAAGGACGAGCAGTACTTC.

This clonotype was recorded many times. The chain is built from TRBV2 and TRBJ1-2; D unclear. Trimming removed 1 base from V and 6 bases from J, with 6 bases in between. CDR3 length equals 12 residues. Germline CDR1 is SNHLY and CDR2 is FYNNEI. The chain's CDR3 is CASSEGFDGYTF. The CDR3 nucleotides read TGTGCCAGCAGTGAAGGTTTCGATGGCTACACCTTC.

This clonotype came up many times. The chain carries TRBV2 and TRBJ2-5, with 10 bases aligning to TRBD1. The V gene's germline CDR1 is SNHLY and CDR2 FYNNEI. The CDR3 has 15 residues. J gave up 5 bases and V 2 bases, and 5 bases lay outside the gene matches. The CDR3 sequence is CASSELGQGHETQYF. In nucleotides, the CDR3 is TGTGCCAGCAGTGAATTGGGACAGGGGCACGAGACCCAGTACTTC.

This clonotype has at least ten counts. CDR3: CSARDSGNTEAFF. The DNA of the CDR3 is TGCAGTGCTAGAGATTCTGGGAACACTGAAGCTTTCTTT. J is TRBJ1-1 and V is TRBV20-1; no firm D call. Trimming pared 0 bases from V and 1 base from J, leaving 6 bases between. The CDR3 loop spans 13 amino acids. CDR1 and CDR2 from the germline V gene are DFQATT and SNEGSKA (reference sequence).

This clonotype was seen many times. The chain carries TRBV18 and TRBJ2-3; possibly TRBD2 for D (6 bases). Per germline, CDR1 KGHSH and CDR2 LQKENI. The CDR3 length is 15 residues. V was clipped by 3 bases and J by 0 bases, with 10 bases between them. The DNA for the CDR3 is TGTGCCAGCTCACCCGCCGGGGGAAGCACAGATACGCAGTATTTT. Translated: CASSPAGGSTDTQYF. The whole variable domain, remainder taken from reference TRBV18 and TRBJ2-3, is NAGVMQNPRHLVRRRGQEARLRCSPMKGHSHVYWYRQLPEEGLKFMVYLQKENIIDESGMPKERFSAEFPKEGPSILRIQQVVRGDSAAYFCASSPAGGSTDTQYFGPGTRLTVL.

At least ten counts were recorded for this clonotype. The chain employs TRBV4-1 and TRBJ1-3; possible D gene TRBD1, 5 bases. V dropped 4 bases and J dropped 1 base, with 17 bases sitting between them. This CDR3 is built from 17 residues. Looked up from germline, CDR1 is MGHRA and CDR2 is YSYEKL. This CDR3 is CASSLIPGRLSGNTIYF. In DNA form, the CDR3 reads TGCGCCAGCAGCCTGATTCCGGGACGCCTGTCTGGAAACACCATATATTTT.

This clonotype was recorded at least ten times. The V call is TRBV11-2, the J call TRBJ1-1, with 7 bases aligning to TRBD1. Germline V CDR1 and CDR2: SGHAT, FQNNGV. The CDR3 has 14 residues. Trimming at V came to 5 bases and at J to 5 bases, leaving 8 bases not matched to a gene. CDR3 region: CASSHGQERTEAFF. In DNA form, the CDR3 reads TGTGCCAGCAGCCACGGACAGGAGAGGACTGAAGCTTTCTTT.

This clonotype was observed at least ten times. The chain uses TRBV7-2 and TRBJ1-1, with D unresolved. This CDR3 has 13 amino acids. The germline V gene encodes CDR1 SGHTA and CDR2 FQGNSA. V lost 5 bases to trimming and J lost 4 bases, with 11 bases between them. This chain's CDR3 is CASSVSEVTEAFF. The CDR3 bases are TGTGCCAGCAGCGTCAGTGAAGTCACTGAAGCTTTCTTT.

This clonotype was detected ten times or more. The chain links TRBV12-3 or TRBV12-4 to TRBJ2-3; TRBD1 matches 8 bases. The length of the CDR3 is 14 residues. The V and J ends lost 8 bases and 0 bases, in that order; junction bases with no gene match: 4. The CDR3 spells CASGQGASTDTQYF. The CDR3 DNA follows: TGTGCCAGCGGCCAGGGGGCCAGCACAGATACGCAGTATTTT.

This clonotype was recorded many times. This chain links TRBV20-1 with TRBJ2-2; D remains ambiguous. This CDR3 spans 14 amino acids. V was trimmed by 0 bases and J by 4 bases, leaving 9 bases between them. Germline assignment: CDR1 DFQATT and CDR2 SNEGSKA (reference sequence). CDR3 in DNA: TGCAGTGCTAGAGAGGCAGGACGCACCGGGGAGCTGTTTTTT. This sequence encodes CSAREAGRTGELFF.

In its sample, this clonotype was seen many times. The J gene is TRBJ1-5, the V gene TRBV20-1; 7 nucleotides agree with TRBD1. Trimming took 0 bases from V and 6 from J; bases not matched to a gene: 8. The CDR3 is made up of 15 amino acids. CDR1 is DFQATT, CDR2 SNEGSKA, per germline (reference sequence). This chain's CDR3 is CSARDRAGGGQPQHF. Here the CDR3 DNA reads TGCAGTGCTAGAGATCGGGCAGGGGGAGGTCAGCCCCAGCATTTT.

On this clonotype itself: This may come from a read error, since a much larger clone is one base off. This chain joins TRBV4-1 and TRBJ2-7, with D perhaps assigned TRBD1 or TRBD2 (5 bases each). CDR1 and CDR2 from the germline V gene are MGHRA and YSYEKL. The CDR3 spans 13 residues. This CDR3 is CASSPEGRDEQCF. DNA for the CDR3: TGCGCCAGCAGCCCCGAGGGTAGGGACGAGCAGTGCTTC.

The sample holds a few counts of this clonotype. The CDR3 coding sequence is TGTGCCAGCGGGGGAGGAGACGACATTCAGTACTTC. Its protein is CASGGGDDIQYF. The chain joins TRBV12-3 or TRBV12-4 to TRBJ2-4, with a weak D call TRBD2 (6 bases). This CDR3 contains 12 residues. The V gene lost 8 bases and the J gene lost 8 bases, with 13 bases spanning the gap.

This clonotype was seen ten or more times. This chain connects TRBV2 to TRBJ2-7; D is undetermined. This CDR3 has 13 residues. Germline CDR1 and CDR2: SNHLY and FYNNEI. V lost 2 bases and J 0 bases, leaving 5 bases between the germline ends. CDR3 residues: CASSEFSSYEQYF. In nucleotides, the CDR3 is TGTGCCAGCAGTGAATTCAGCTCCTACGAGCAGTACTTC.

This clonotype was recorded many times. The chain uses TRBV6-6 and TRBJ1-1, with 8 bases aligning to TRBD1. In germline, CDR1 is MNHNY, CDR2 SVGAGI (reference sequence). V gave up 2 bases and J gave up 3 bases; unmatched junction bases: 5. The CDR3 consists of 15 residues. The CDR3 DNA sequence: TGTGCCAGCAGTTACGGCAGGGGGCTCGACACTGAAGCTTTCTTT. It translates to CASSYGRGLDTEAFF.